This TCR beta chain stems from a study of shared clonotypes between healthy human individuals. As regards this clone: The antigen is unknown.

This CDR3 is built from 19 residues. J lost 0 bases, V lost 2 bases, and 11 bases had no gene match. Germline CDR1 is SNHLY and CDR2 is FYNNEI. Measured with immunoSEQ multiplex PCR; TCRdb has only the in-frame clones, and not every one. The sample comprises over a million clones, 78% of which are singletons, and 0.5% to 0.65% rests with the top ten. Study findings and constraints: Among donors, clonotype sharing was expected to be affected by sequencing depth. Sharing across several donors was seen in approximately 5.2% of naive CD4 clonotypes.

The sample was memory CD4+ T cells from PBMCs. Described subset: CD45RA-negative fraction. This sequence originates from a man younger than 35 in good health. Some clones in this sample may be carry-over from other donors' samples. V is TRBV2 and J is TRBJ1-3; TRBD1 aligns across 9 bases. The CDR3 DNA sequence: TGTGCCAGCAGTGAAAAGGACAGGGGTCGACAATCCTCTGGAAACACCATATATTTT. It yields the protein CASSEKDRGRQSSGNTIYF.